This T cell receptor beta chain was found in a study of vaccination effects on CD4 cells after COVID-19. Regarding this clone: Its antigen is undetermined.

In germline, CDR1 is MNHEY, CDR2 SVGAGI. The ends were cut back, 6 bases at V and 2 bases at J, with 14 bases in the middle. The CDR3 has 14 residues. Antigen-specific CD4+ T cells were expanded (with viral peptide pools) by the ViraFEST assay ahead of sequencing. Investigators separated out CD4+ T cells once around 9 days of culture had passed. In the vaccine recipients, nucleocapsid antibodies were negative and there was no prior SARS-CoV-2 infection. Wells containing a few million PBMC each were cultured with 9 to 10 IU/ml IL-2 and 10 ug/ml peptides. Study-level results: Sampling in the study covered few convalescent patients and included no early post-infection timepoints. By a late point after vaccination, infection- and vaccine-induced clones had shrunk markedly through clonal contraction.

Clones were read by immunoSEQ multiplex PCR, and TCRdb kept only the in-frame ones, dropping some. The data hold tens of thousands of clones, with around 72% observed a single time. This clonotype was obtained from a human donor who received a COVID-19 vaccine. Sequencing used CD4+ T cells from PBMCs cultured with HCoV-OC43 spike peptides, obtained before COVID-19 vaccination. Specified subset: HCoV-OC43 spike overlapping peptide pool stimulation. The chain has TRBV6-5 and TRBJ2-7; D uncertain. The CDR3 here is CASRKTIVTYEQYV. DNA of the CDR3: TGTGCCAGCAGAAAGACAATAGTCACCTACGAGCAGTACGTC.